This is a list of T cell receptor beta chains from one sample in a study of molecular identifiers for immune sequencing clone quantification. TCRdb ran MiXCR on the PCR reads and lists one entry per CDR3 protein. The sample carries 97,000 or so distinct CDR3 sequences, around 30% recorded once. The sample was naive CD8+ T cells from blood, with Jurkat cell RNA spiked in. The receptors come from a human donor in good health. Some libraries in this study had Jurkat cell RNA spiked in. The CDR3 runs from the conserved cysteine through the conserved F or W. A D gene is named only where the DNA matches it firmly. Rows give clone size only sometimes, using once, few, many, or a class for an expanded clone.

TRBV11-2,TRBJ2-3,-,-,CASRAMQTDTQYF,TGTGCCAGCAGGGCAATGCAGACAGATACGCAGTATTTT
TRBV4-1,TRBJ1-1,-,-,CASSQDELGVTTEAFF,TGCGCCAGCAGCCAAGATGAATTAGGGGTTACCACTGAAGCTTTCTTT
TRBV5-6,TRBJ2-7,-,many,CASSLGGTYEQYF,TGTGCCAGCAGCTTGGGCGGGACCTACGAGCAGTACTTC
TRBV15,TRBJ2-6,-,-,CATSRNGLLGGGANVLTF,TGTGCCACCAGCAGAAACGGGCTCCTCGGTGGTGGGGCCAACGTCCTGACTTTC
TRBV11-2,TRBJ2-1,-,-,CAGDVYDEQFF,TGTGCCGGGGACGTATACGATGAGCAGTTCTTC
TRBV6-2/TRBV6-3,TRBJ2-1,-,-,CASSYFTTSEDEQFF,TGTGCCAGCAGTTACTTTACGACTTCCGAGGATGAGCAGTTCTTC
TRBV11-3,TRBJ2-2,TRBD2,-,CASSSGTGGGAGELFF,TGTGCCAGCAGCTCGGGGACGGGAGGAGGGGCCGGGGAGCTGTTTTTT
TRBV5-3,TRBJ2-7,-,few,CASGLGLAMYEQYF,TGTGCCAGCGGCTTGGGGCTAGCGATGTACGAGCAGTACTTC
TRBV5-5,TRBJ2-6,-,many,CASSLSWPSGANVLTF,TGTGCCAGCAGCTTATCCTGGCCCTCTGGGGCCAACGTCCTGACTTTC
TRBV2,TRBJ2-2,TRBD1,-,CASRDRVTGELFF,TGTGCCAGCAGGGACAGGGTCACCGGGGAGCTGTTTTTT
TRBV7-2,TRBJ2-7,-,few,CASSLSDTYYEQYF,TGTGCCAGCAGCTTGTCGGACACCTACTACGAGCAGTACTTC
TRBV14,TRBJ2-1,-,-,CASSQVVRGNEQFF,TGTGCCAGCAGCCAAGTAGTGAGGGGTAATGAGCAGTTCTTC
TRBV28,TRBJ2-4,-,many,CASSSDLIQGVLAKNIQYF,TGTGCCAGCAGTTCTGACCTGATCCAGGGCGTCCTAGCCAAAAACATTCAGTACTTC
TRBV5-1,TRBJ2-1,-,once,CASRNRGGPVTNNEQVF,TGCGCCAGCAGGAACAGGGGGGGTCCTGTCACCAACAATGAGCAGGTCTTC
TRBV9,TRBJ1-2,-,few,CASSVVTQNNYGYTF,TGTGCCAGCAGCGTAGTGACACAGAACAACTATGGCTACACCTTC
TRBV13,TRBJ2-5,-,-,CASSSYEVETQYF,TGTGCCAGCAGCTCCTACGAGGTGGAGACCCAGTACTTC
TRBV29-1,TRBJ1-1,TRBD1,few,CSVEWAYRGKTEAFF,TGCAGCGTTGAGTGGGCTTACAGGGGTAAGACTGAAGCTTTCTTT
TRBV20-1,TRBJ1-5,-,-,CSARENPPISNQPQHF,TGCAGTGCTAGAGAGAACCCACCGATTAGCAATCAGCCCCAGCATTTT
TRBV13,TRBJ2-3,-,-,CASTTGGRPFLDTQYF,TGTGCCAGCACCACCGGGGGACGGCCGTTCCTGGATACGCAGTATTTT
TRBV10-3,TRBJ2-7,TRBD2,once,CATLAGTYEQYF,TGTGCCACCCTAGCGGGGACCTACGAGCAGTACTTC
TRBV27,TRBJ2-7,-,few,CASSLRGAYEQYF,TGTGCCAGCAGTTTACGGGGGGCGTACGAGCAGTACTTC
TRBV5-1,TRBJ2-1,TRBD1,-,CASSLEQGLYNEQFF,TGCGCCAGCAGCTTGGAACAGGGGCTCTACAATGAGCAGTTCTTC
TRBV5-8,TRBJ2-1,-,few,CASSVGIGQFF,TGTGCCAGCAGCGTTGGGATTGGCCAGTTCTTC
TRBV9,TRBJ1-5,TRBD1,many,CASSVWDRAHQPQHF,TGTGCCAGCAGCGTTTGGGACAGGGCGCATCAGCCCCAGCATTTT
TRBV14,TRBJ1-5,-,many,CASSQEGQGGQPQHF,TGTGCCAGCAGCCAAGAAGGTCAGGGTGGTCAGCCCCAGCATTTT
TRBV7-3,TRBJ2-3,TRBD2,-,CASSSRLAGVDTQYF,TGTGCCAGCAGCTCCCGACTAGCGGGAGTAGATACGCAGTATTTT
TRBV20-1,TRBJ2-3,-,few,CSASPAFTDTQYF,TGCAGTGCTAGTCCGGCGTTCACAGATACGCAGTATTTT
TRBV6-5,TRBJ1-5,TRBD1,many,CASSLGQGTQPQHF,TGTGCCAGCAGCCTGGGACAGGGGACCCAGCCCCAGCATTTT
TRBV6-6,TRBJ2-6,TRBD2,many,CASSYRLAHAPGANVLTF,TGTGCCAGCAGTTACCGACTAGCGCACGCCCCTGGGGCCAACGTCCTGACTTTC
TRBV7-8,TRBJ1-1,-,-,CASSPWSGDVTTEDLF,TGTGCCAGCAGCCCCTGGTCGGGGGACGTGACCACTGAAGATTTATTT
TRBV25-1,TRBJ2-2,TRBD1,few,CASNQGAGTGELFF,TGTGCCAGCAATCAGGGGGCTGGGACCGGGGAGCTGTTTTTT
TRBV12-3/TRBV12-4,TRBJ2-2,TRBD1,-,CASTPPPGQVTGELFF,TGTGCCAGCACCCCGCCTCCGGGACAGGTCACCGGGGAGCTGTTTTTT
TRBV20-1,TRBJ2-1,TRBD2,-,CSAPRLAGTYNEQFF,TGCAGTGCTCCACGACTAGCGGGGACCTACAATGAGCAGTTCTTC
TRBV20-1,TRBJ2-2,-,many,CSAPQLNTGELFF,TGCAGTGCTCCACAACTTAACACCGGGGAGCTGTTTTTT
TRBV4-3,TRBJ2-1,-,few,CASSQDLLARFWHEQFF,TGCGCCAGCAGCCAAGATCTCCTAGCGAGGTTTTGGCATGAGCAGTTCTTC
TRBV9,TRBJ2-7,-,-,CASSVDSTGRGEQYF,TGTGCCAGCAGCGTAGATTCGACGGGACGGGGCGAGCAGTACTTC
TRBV9,TRBJ1-1,-,-,CASSVATVGGDTEAFF,TGTGCCAGCAGCGTAGCTACGGTAGGGGGGGACACTGAAGCTTTCTTT
TRBV5-6,TRBJ2-5,-,few,CASSSGTSETQYF,TGTGCCAGCAGCTCCGGGACGTCGGAGACCCAGTACTTC
TRBV11-2,TRBJ2-5,-,-,CASSLEGLLETQYF,TGTGCCAGCAGCTTAGAAGGGCTCTTAGAGACCCAGTACTTC
TRBV28,TRBJ2-1,-,many,CASSPVPYNEQFF,TGTGCCAGCAGCCCGGTGCCCTACAATGAGCAGTTCTTC